The sequence of this TCR beta chain was determined in a study of monozygotic twins with inflammatory bowel disease. Study observations and caveats: Healthy co-twins showed greater TCRbeta diversity (inverse Simpson) than IBD patients. Variability in patient repertoires may have come partly from differing immunosuppressive treatments.

Regarding this clonotype: Its antigen remains unidentified.

No sorting of T cells preceded isolation of total RNA from whole blood. The CDR3 has 14 residues. Germline CDR1 reads DFQATT; CDR2 reads SNEGSKA (reference sequence). With eight separate reactions per sample, the authors made cDNA. Each CDR3 protein gets one entry in TCRdb, which reprocessed the 5' RACE reads and gives no DNA. This sample's table reports more than 300,000 distinct CDR3 sequences. The clonotype was recovered from a human donor with ulcerative colitis or Crohn's disease, or a healthy co-twin of an affected twin (not recorded which). This sequence joins TRBV20-1 and TRBJ2-3. Sequencing was done on a sample of blood. CDR3 sequence reads: CSARVVHRPDTQYF.